The 30 T cell receptor beta chains below come from one sample, sequenced in a study of blood T cell repertoires in COVID-19. Libraries were prepared by immunoSEQ multiplex PCR; TCRdb keeps only in-frame clonotypes and omits some of them. The sample consists of 650,000 to 800,000 clones, approximately 90% of them appearing once. The sequencing input was peripheral blood. These receptors came from a woman between 18 and 30 years old with acute or convalescent COVID-19.

This chain joins TRBV3-1 (or the pseudogene TRBV3-2) and TRBJ1-1; D might be TRBD1 (6 bases). Between the trimmed V and J ends, which lost 1 base and 1 base, there was a span of 10 bases. Germline-derived CDR1 and CDR2 are LGHDT and YNNKEL (reference sequence). The CDR3 loop spans 15 amino acids. The chain's CDR3 is CASSQGSTGNTEAFF. CDR3 DNA: TGTGCCAGCAGCCAAGGCTCGACAGGGAACACTGAAGCTTTCTTT.

The rearrangement links TRBV5-6 to TRBJ2-7, with TRBD2 identical over 9 bases. V gave up 0 bases and J gave up 3 bases; unmatched junction bases: 10. Germline V gene data show CDR1 as SGHDT and CDR2 as YYEEEE. The CDR3 runs to 17 residues. This CDR3 is CASSLVRGGAGGYEQYF. CDR3 DNA: TGTGCCAGCAGCTTGGTACGCGGGGGGGCCGGAGGCTACGAGCAGTACTTC.

This clone was detected once. The chain uses TRBV23-1 and TRBJ1-6; D not resolved. TRBV23-1 belongs to the ORF category, with a function that is uncertain. CDR3 length: 16 residues. Trimming removed 0 bases from V and 1 base from J, with 7 bases in between. The CDR3 spells CASSQSAGSYNSPLHF. Written as DNA, the CDR3 is TGCGCCAGCAGTCAATCAGCCGGTTCCTATAATTCACCCCTCCACTTT.

This rearrangement joins TRBV27 to TRBJ2-1; D is undetermined. V was cut by 7 bases and J by 4 bases, with 11 bases left in between. Germline-derived CDR1 and CDR2 are MNHEY and SMNVEV (reference sequence). The CDR3 loop spans 13 amino acids. CDR3 amino acids: CASTTTDYNEQFF. CDR3 in DNA: TGTGCCAGCACCACGACTGATTACAATGAGCAGTTCTTC.

For the CDR3, the DNA is TGTGCCTGGATCTCCACAAACCCCTGGCAGGGAGGAGGTGGCTACACCTTC. It specifies CAWISTNPWQGGGGYTF. This rearrangement joins TRBV30 to TRBJ1-2, with D possibly being TRBD1 (5 bases). Germline V gene data show CDR1 as GTSNPN and CDR2 as SVGIG (reference sequence). The CDR3 extends over 17 amino acids. Trimming pared 4 bases from V and 7 bases from J, leaving 28 bases between.

CDR3 nucleotides: TGTGCCAGCTCACCCGGGACAGGTGCCTCTGGAAACACCATATATTTT. Protein sequence: CASSPGTGASGNTIYF. This chain links TRBV18 with TRBJ1-3; 8 nucleotides line up with TRBD1. Germline V gives CDR1 KGHSH, CDR2 LQKENI. CDR3 size: 16 residues. The junction had 4 bases not matched to a gene; V was cut back by 3 bases and J by 0 bases.

J is TRBJ2-1 and V is TRBV9, with 11 bases lining up with TRBD2. The CDR3 extends over 17 amino acids. Germline lookup yields CDR1 SGDLS and CDR2 YYNGEE. Trimming removed 0 bases from V and 4 bases from J; junction bases left unmatched: 6. The CDR3 coding sequence is TGTGCCAGCAGCGTAGATATCGGGACTAGCGGATACAATGAGCAGTTCTTC. This sequence encodes CASSVDIGTSGYNEQFF.

The V and J genes are TRBV11-2 and TRBJ1-2; perhaps TRBD1 as D (6 bases). Germline CDR1 is SGHAT and CDR2 is FQNNGV. This CDR3 contains 13 residues. The V end lost 8 bases, the J end lost 1 base, and 11 bases lay between the germline ends. The DNA for the CDR3 is TGTGCCAGCTGGGGACAAAATAACTATGGCTACACCTTC. Translated: CASWGQNNYGYTF.

The rearrangement joins TRBV7-8 to TRBJ1-2, with D maybe TRBD1 (6 bases). In germline, CDR1 is SGHVS, CDR2 FQNEAQ. Trimming removed 6 bases at V and 4 bases at J, with 18 bases between. The CDR3 contains 15 residues. The CDR3 loop is CASRPNRAVGYGYTF. As DNA, the CDR3 is TGTGCCAGCAGGCCCAACAGGGCGGTGGGCTATGGCTACACCTTC.

The V gene is TRBV27, the J gene TRBJ2-2, with a tentative D call TRBD1 (6 bases). The CDR3 loop spans 13 amino acids. V lost 4 bases and J 6 bases, leaving 9 bases between the germline ends. Germline V gives CDR1 MNHEY, CDR2 SMNVEV (reference sequence). Here the CDR3 reads CASSSGDAGELFF. The CDR3 nucleotides are TGTGCCAGCAGTTCAGGGGACGCCGGGGAGCTGTTTTTT.

The chain employs TRBV19 and TRBJ1-1; D is ambiguous. The germline V gene has CDR1 LNHDA and CDR2 SQIVND (reference sequence). The V gene lost 6 bases and the J gene lost 2 bases, with 10 bases spanning the gap. The CDR3 is 13 amino acids. The CDR3 DNA follows: TGTGCCAGTAGCCCTGTAGTAAACACTGAAGCTTTCTTT. Translation: CASSPVVNTEAFF. The full variable domain, in which reference TRBV19 and TRBJ1-1 provide the parts outside the CDR3, is DGGITQSPKYLFRKEGQNVTLSCEQNLNHDAMYWYRQDPGQGLRLIYYSQIVNDFQKGDIAEGYSVSREKKESFPLTVTSAQKNPTAFYLCASSPVVNTEAFFGQGTRLTVV.

The chain couples TRBV24-1 to TRBJ1-5, with 9 bases fitting TRBD1. Germline CDR1 is KGHDR and CDR2 is SFDVKD. The CDR3 is made up of 16 amino acids. With 3 bases clipped from V and 6 bases from J, the junction kept 8 bases outside the gene matches. CDR3 coding DNA: TGTGCCACCAGTGATACGGGACAGGGCCGCGGTCAGCCCCAGCATTTT. Translating it yields CATSDTGQGRGQPQHF.

The rearrangement links TRBV3-1 (or the pseudogene TRBV3-2) to TRBJ1-5; tentative D call: TRBD1 (5 bases). Trimming removed 1 base from V and 3 bases from J, with 10 bases in between. CDR1 LGHDT and CDR2 YNNKEL come from the germline V gene (reference sequence). The CDR3 has 15 amino acids. The CDR3 coding sequence is TGTGCCAGCAGCCAAGCAGGGTGGTACAATCAGCCCCAGCATTTT. Protein sequence: CASSQAGWYNQPQHF.

The chain links TRBV7-2 to TRBJ2-7; D ambiguous. The CDR3 is made up of 11 amino acids. Trimming stripped 4 bases from V and 6 bases from J, with 7 bases between. The V gene's germline CDR1 is SGHTA and CDR2 FQGNSA. The CDR3 reads CASSSDSEQYF. The CDR3 DNA reads TGTGCCAGCAGCTCCGACTCCGAGCAGTACTTC.

The V call is TRBV6-6, the J call TRBJ1-5; D ambiguous. Germline CDR1 and CDR2: MNHNY and SVGAGI (reference sequence). This CDR3 spans 14 amino acids. V lost 2 bases and J 4 bases, leaving 9 bases between the germline ends. The CDR3 region is CASSYSNPNQPQHF. Here the CDR3 DNA reads TGTGCCAGCAGTTACAGCAACCCAAATCAGCCCCAGCATTTT.

The chain has TRBV5-6 and TRBJ1-6; weak D call: TRBD1 (5 bases). The germline CDR1 and CDR2 sequences are SGHDT and YYEEEE. The CDR3 spans 15 residues. V was cut by 5 bases and J by 8 bases, with 17 bases left in between. For the CDR3, the DNA is TGTGCCAGCAGACCCACAGGCAGCACGTATTCACCCCTCCACTTT. This gives the protein CASRPTGSTYSPLHF.

V usage is TRBV5-5 and J usage is TRBJ1-5; TRBD1 agrees at 7 bases. The germline gives CDR1 SGHKS, CDR2 YYEKEE (reference sequence). CDR3 length: 15 amino acids. J gave up 1 base and V 4 bases, and 5 bases lay outside the gene matches. The CDR3 protein is CASSDRVFSNQPQHF. CDR3 coding DNA: TGTGCCAGCAGCGACAGGGTTTTCAGCAATCAGCCCCAGCATTTT.

The genes are TRBV7-2 and TRBJ2-2, with TRBD2 matching over 11 bases. Germline V gene data show CDR1 as SGHTA and CDR2 as FQGNSA. V was pared by 5 bases and J by 10 bases, with 12 bases of the junction left unmatched. This CDR3 is 16 amino acids long. The CDR3 loop is CASSLQTSGVLAELFF. DNA for the CDR3: TGTGCCAGCAGCCTTCAGACTAGCGGGGTACTCGCGGAGCTGTTTTTT.

J is TRBJ1-6 and V is TRBV15; 7 bases match TRBD1. The CDR3 runs 14 residues. Trimming at V came to 10 bases and at J to 9 bases, leaving 12 bases not matched to a gene. In germline, CDR1 is LNHNV, CDR2 YYDKDF (reference sequence). The CDR3 reads CASTRTGVGSPLHF. The CDR3 nucleotides are TGTGCCAGTACACGTACAGGGGTAGGTTCACCCCTCCACTTT.

V and J are TRBV5-1 and TRBJ2-5, with 8 positions matching TRBD1. Germline-derived CDR1 and CDR2 are SGHRS and YFSETQ. This CDR3 region has 15 residues. Trimming at V came to 4 bases and at J to 5 bases, leaving 10 bases not matched to a gene. The CDR3 DNA reads as TGCGCCAGCAGCAGCAGCGGACAGGGTTGGGAGACCCAGTACTTC. Encoded protein: CASSSSGQGWETQYF. The variable domain in full, completed from reference TRBV5-1 and TRBJ2-5, reads KAGVTQTPRYLIKTRGQQVTLSCSPISGHRSVSWYQQTPGQGLQFLFEYFSETQRNKGNFPGRFSGRQFSNSRSEMNVSTLELGDSALYLCASSSSGQGWETQYFGPGTRLLVL.

This clone was seen only a few times. The chain employs TRBV4-1 and TRBJ2-7; D gene unclear. Germline V gene data show CDR1 as MGHRA and CDR2 as YSYEKL. The CDR3 sequence is 17 residues long. V dropped 1 base and J dropped 0 bases, with 16 bases sitting between them. The CDR3 nucleotides are TGCGCCAGCAGCCAAGTTGGTGGTCCGCTCGGCTCCTACGAGCAGTACTTC. Residues: CASSQVGGPLGSYEQYF.

The chain employs TRBV21-1 and TRBJ1-5; TRBD1 is the table's D call, not checked against the DNA. TRBV21-1 is recorded as a pseudogene. The CDR3 covers 15 residues. The CDR3 spells CASSMGTAVNQPQHF. For the CDR3, the DNA is TGTGCCAGCAGCATGGGCACAGCAGTTAATCAGCCCCAGCATTTT.

The chain uses TRBV12-3 or TRBV12-4 and TRBJ2-7; TRBD2 is a possible D gene (6 bases). CDR3 size: 13 residues. Trimming left V 5 bases short and J 4 bases short, with 12 bases between. The CDR3 nucleotides read TGTGCCAGCAGTCCGGGACTCGTTTACGAGCAGTACTTC. This gives the protein CASSPGLVYEQYF.

V usage is TRBV5-6 and J usage is TRBJ1-2, with D hard to call. The CDR3 runs 12 residues. The germline V and J ends were trimmed by 1 base and 8 bases, with 9 bases remaining between them. Per the germline V gene, CDR1 is SGHDT and CDR2 is YYEEEE. The chain's CDR3 is CASSLFREGYTF. The CDR3 nucleotides read TGTGCCAGCAGCTTGTTTAGGGAGGGCTACACCTTC.

The rearrangement links TRBV4-3 to TRBJ2-1; D is possibly TRBD2 (7 bases). Trimming pared 0 bases from V and 8 bases from J, leaving 17 bases between. Germline loops: CDR1 LGHNA, CDR2 YSLEER. This CDR3 is built from 16 residues. For the CDR3, the DNA is TGCGCCAGCAGCCAAGATCGGGGGGCTTTGTTCGATGAGCAGTTCTTC. Residues: CASSQDRGALFDEQFF.

This clone was detected once. V gene TRBV24-1 combines with J gene TRBJ2-3; the match to TRBD1 covers 9 bases. Losses at the gene ends were 0 bases for V and 4 bases for J; bases not matched to a gene: 4. From germline, CDR1 is KGHDR and CDR2 SFDVKD. The CDR3 contains 16 residues. Here the CDR3 DNA reads TGTGCCACCAGTGATTTGCGGGACAGGGACTCAGATACGCAGTATTTT. It encodes CATSDLRDRDSDTQYF.

The V and J genes are TRBV30 and TRBJ1-6, with no clear D. This CDR3 has 15 residues. V lost 0 bases to trimming and J lost 7 bases, with 13 bases between them. Germline CDR1 reads GTSNPN; CDR2 reads SVGIG (reference sequence). CDR3 sequence reads: CAWSVRLARNSPLHF. CDR3 nucleotides: TGTGCCTGGAGTGTACGGTTGGCTAGAAATTCACCCCTCCACTTT.

The chain uses TRBV5-1 and TRBJ1-4; 10 nucleotides agree with TRBD1. With V trimmed by 5 bases and J by 2 bases, 6 bases remained unmatched. Germline CDR1 is SGHRS and CDR2 is YFSETQ. The CDR3 is 16 residues long. The CDR3: CASRTGGRGTNEKLFF. The CDR3 region has the DNA TGCGCCAGCAGGACAGGGGGCAGGGGGACTAATGAAAAACTGTTTTTT.

The CDR3 region has the DNA TGTGCCAGCAGATCGACAGGGAGGGAAAAACTGTTTTTT. Protein sequence: CASRSTGREKLFF. The chain carries TRBV6-5 and TRBJ1-4, with 7 bases lining up with TRBD1. After removal of 6 bases from V and 8 bases from J, the junction contained 6 bases not matched to a gene. This CDR3 comprises 13 residues. CDR1 and CDR2 (germline): MNHEY, SVGAGI.

The genes are TRBV3-1 (or the pseudogene TRBV3-2) and TRBJ2-7; 8 bases map to TRBD2. This CDR3 region has 19 residues. V was clipped by 1 base and J by 1 base; unmatched bases: 15. Per germline, CDR1 LGHDT and CDR2 YNNKEL (reference sequence). The CDR3 sequence is CASSQGLAARGGNSYEQYF. DNA of the CDR3: TGTGCCAGCAGCCAAGGGCTGGCTGCTCGGGGGGGGAATTCCTACGAGCAGTACTTC.